The 3 T cell receptor beta chains listed next were all sequenced from one sample in a study of early T cells in non-severe SARS-CoV-2 infection. In TCRdb, the 5' RACE reads were re-called with MiXCR into one record per CDR3 protein. The table lists over 45,000 distinct CDR3 sequences, roughly 5.9% of them singletons. The specimen sequenced was whole blood. These receptors were collected from an adult who was a healthcare worker with PCR-confirmed SARS-CoV-2 infection or an uninfected control (not recorded which).

In nucleotides, the CDR3 is TGTGCCAGCAGCTTAGTACTCTACGAGCAGTACTTC. It is translated as CASSLVLYEQYF. The chain is built from TRBV7-9 and TRBJ2-7; unclear D gene. The length of the CDR3 is 12 residues. Trimming left V 1 base short and J 3 bases short, with 4 bases between. CDR1 is SEHNR and CDR2 is FQNEAQ in the germline V gene (reference sequence).

This clonotype was observed a few times. The chain links TRBV19 to TRBJ2-7; 9 bases map to TRBD2. The CDR3 consists of 14 residues. The V segment lost 3 bases and the J segment 2 bases; nucleotides outside the gene matches: 2. CDR1 is LNHDA and CDR2 is SQIVND in the germline V gene (reference sequence). The CDR3 region is CASSMTSGTYEQYF. CDR3 sequence (DNA): TGTGCCAGTAGTATGACTAGCGGTACCTACGAGCAGTACTTC.

This clonotype was seen more than once but under ten times. The chain couples TRBV20-1 to TRBJ2-4; D is perhaps TRBD1 (5 bases). In germline, CDR1 is DFQATT, CDR2 SNEGSKA (reference sequence). V lost 3 bases, J lost 0 bases, and 12 bases lay in between. The CDR3 totals 15 residues. CDR3 DNA: TGCAGTGCTAGCCAGGGTCTACTAGCCAAAAACATTCAGTACTTC. This gives the protein CSASQGLLAKNIQYF.